A selection of T cell receptor beta chains follows, all from one sample in a study of cytomegalovirus exposure and HLA in healthy donors. The assay was immunoSEQ multiplex PCR, and TCRdb's table has in-frame clones only and misses some. The sample contains fewer than 130,000 clones, 75% to 90% of which appear only once. Specimen: PBMCs. The source is a man between 40 and 49 years old in good health and CMV-seronegative. The conserved cysteine and the conserved F or W are not part of the CDR3 here. The order of the fields is V gene, CDR3 length, CDR3 protein.

>TRBV5-1|14
ASSPPGTGSTDTQY
>TRBV7-6|9
ASSLVRGAF
>TRBV5-4|10
ASSSGLGEQY
>TRBV30|10
AWGRRESPLH
>TRBV5-5|14
ASSLGLRGTNEKLF
>TRBV7-2|12
ASSLQVSNQPQH
>TRBV13|14
ASSLGLAGPTYEQY
>TRBV7-9|12
ASSLGVQGHEQY
>TRBV6-5|10
ATSQGAAGYT
>TRBV6-1|14
ASSEGGQGGGNTIY
>TRBV25-1|10
ASTTGNQPQH
>TRBV4-3|13
ASSPGTGSSYEQY
>TRBV18|13
ASSTTGREDMPQH
>TRBV30|11
AWSDSSYNEQF
>TRBV6-6|13
ASSHSLTGEETQY
>TRBV5-1|14
ASSLAQGWNTGELF
>TRBV6-5|12
ASSSGQGHYEQY
>TRBV30|11
AWSLGQGGEQY
>TRBV30|12
AWSTGQGNQPQH
>TRBV7-8|14
ASSLADRVISNEQF
>TRBV19|14
ASSIGPAGGGDGYT
>TRBV9|10
ASSPQGEEQF
>TRBV28|15
ASTKPRDRNSNQPQH
>TRBV11-2|9
ASSSGVGYT
>TRBV2|14
ASSVAPAEGNQPQH
>TRBV6-1|12
ASRLDTSRGEAF
>TRBV29-1|12
SVDVLAGEETQY
>TRBV6-5|13
ASRRDGNSNQPQH